These 13 T cell receptor beta chains originate from one sample sequenced in a study of OX40 agonist ivuxolimab in advanced cancers. Generated by immunoSEQ multiplex PCR, the TCRdb table keeps only in-frame clones and is missing some. The sample records roughly 97,000 clones, 85% to 90% being singletons. The sequencing here drew on CD4+ or CD8+ T cells sorted from blood, taken in a trial of the OX40 agonist ivuxolimab. These receptors originate from an adult with an advanced solid tumor such as melanoma, head and neck, liver or kidney cancer.

This sequence joins TRBV7-2 and TRBJ2-3; D not resolved. The germline V and J ends were trimmed by 2 bases and 0 bases, with 6 bases remaining between them. The germline V gene encodes CDR1 SGHTA and CDR2 FQGNSA. This CDR3 spans 14 amino acids. DNA of the CDR3: TGTGCCAGCAGCTTAATGTGGAGCACAGATACGCAGTATTTT. It encodes CASSLMWSTDTQYF.

The rearrangement uses TRBV7-2 and TRBJ2-7, with D uncertain. Germline V CDR1 and CDR2: SGHTA, FQGNSA. The CDR3 extends over 15 amino acids. Trimming stripped 4 bases from V and 6 bases from J, with 19 bases between. The CDR3 reads CASSSDGVRPLEQYF. In nucleotides, the CDR3 is TGTGCCAGCAGCTCTGACGGTGTGCGGCCCCTCGAGCAGTACTTC.

The rearrangement joins TRBV7-8 to TRBJ1-3; D is ambiguous. V was trimmed by 8 bases and J by 4 bases, leaving 9 bases between them. There are 12 residues in the CDR3. Germline loops: CDR1 SGHVS, CDR2 FQNEAQ. Written as DNA, the CDR3 is TGTGCCAGCTCGAGAACGGGAAACACCATATATTTT. Translated, it gives CASSRTGNTIYF. Looking up the rest from reference TRBV7-8 and TRBJ1-3 gives the full variable domain: GAGVSQSPRYKVAKRGQDVALRCDPISGHVSLFWYQQALGQGPEFLTYFQNEAQLDKSGLPSDRFFAERPEGSVSTLKIQRTQQEDSAVYLCASSRTGNTIYFGEGSWLTVV.

The chain carries TRBV4-2 and TRBJ1-1, with D unresolved. Trimming stripped 3 bases from V and 1 base from J, with 6 bases between. The CDR3 is 13 amino acids. Germline values: CDR1 LGHNA, CDR2 YNFKEQ. The CDR3 DNA reads TGTGCCAGCAGCCAGTACGCGAACACTGAAGCTTTCTTT. Protein: CASSQYANTEAFF.

This clone has a single count. The V call is TRBV2, the J call TRBJ2-2; 8 bases align to TRBD1. After removal of 5 bases from V and 2 bases from J, the junction contained 10 bases not matched to a gene. The CDR3 has 17 residues. The germline gives CDR1 SNHLY, CDR2 FYNNEI. The CDR3 DNA reads as TGTGCCAGCAGTCCTTTCGGACAGGGTGGAAACACCGGGGAGCTGTTTTTT. Encoded protein: CASSPFGQGGNTGELFF.

The chain employs TRBV5-6 and TRBJ1-4; 10 positions match TRBD1. This CDR3 contains 15 residues. V was clipped by 4 bases and J by 8 bases; unmatched bases: 8. The germline CDR1 and CDR2 sequences are SGHDT and YYEEEE. The CDR3 region has the DNA TGTGCCAGCAGCGCCCGACAGGGGGCGGGCGAAAAACTGTTTTTT. Protein product: CASSARQGAGEKLFF.

For the CDR3, the DNA is TGTGCCAGCAGCGTAGGGACCGCCGACTCTGGAAACACCATATATTTT. Protein product: CASSVGTADSGNTIYF. V usage is TRBV9 and J usage is TRBJ1-3; D is unresolved. The V end was cut by 0 bases, the J end by 0 bases, with 10 bases between. The CDR3 sequence is 16 residues long. Germline loops: CDR1 SGDLS, CDR2 YYNGEE.

This clone is a singleton in its sample. The gene calls are TRBV28 and TRBJ1-5; D is unresolved. CDR1 and CDR2 from the germline V gene are MDHEN and SYDVKM. The CDR3 has 16 amino acids. The V gene lost 3 bases and the J gene lost 6 bases, with 18 bases spanning the gap. This CDR3 is CASSFRLESEVQPQHF. As DNA, the CDR3 is TGTGCCAGCAGTTTCAGGTTAGAATCTGAGGTTCAGCCCCAGCATTTT.

The V gene is TRBV9, the J gene TRBJ2-5; D is uncertain. This CDR3 comprises 12 residues. Germline V CDR1 and CDR2: SGDLS, YYNGEE. V lost 4 bases and J 7 bases, leaving 11 bases between the germline ends. CDR3 region: CASSPNSGTQYF. The CDR3 DNA reads as TGTGCCAGCAGCCCAAACTCGGGGACCCAGTACTTC.

The chain joins TRBV5-1 to TRBJ2-3, with a weak D call TRBD2 (6 bases). This CDR3 has 13 amino acids. V was pared by 3 bases and J by 5 bases, with 10 bases between. Germline CDR1 reads SGHRS; CDR2 reads YFSETQ. CDR3 DNA sequence: TGCGCCAGCAGCTCGGACTATCAAGATACGCAGTATTTT. Translation: CASSSDYQDTQYF.

The CDR3, as DNA: TGTGCCAGCAGCTACGGGCAGGGGGCGAACACCGGGGAGCTGTTTTTT. It codes for CASSYGQGANTGELFF. J is TRBJ2-2 and V is TRBV11-2, with 7 bases identical to TRBD1. With 4 bases clipped from V and 0 bases from J, the junction kept 5 bases outside the gene matches. The V gene's germline CDR1 is SGHAT and CDR2 FQNNGV. The CDR3 extends over 16 amino acids.

The J gene is TRBJ2-2, the V gene TRBV19; D perhaps matches TRBD1 (5 bases). Trimming stripped 7 bases from V and 1 base from J, with 16 bases between. The germline CDR1 and CDR2 sequences are LNHDA and SQIVND (reference sequence). The CDR3 contains 16 residues. CDR3 coding DNA: TGTGCCAGTACCATAAGCGCAGGGCAGAACACCGGGGAGCTGTTTTTT. Its protein product is CASTISAGQNTGELFF.

V is TRBV10-2 and J is TRBJ1-3; D call uncertain. CDR3 size: 13 residues. Trimming took 0 bases from V and 3 from J, leaving 3 bases between them. The V gene's germline CDR1 is WSHSY and CDR2 SAAADI. The CDR3: CASSESVGNTIYF. The CDR3 coding sequence is TGCGCCAGCAGTGAGTCGGTTGGAAACACCATATATTTT.